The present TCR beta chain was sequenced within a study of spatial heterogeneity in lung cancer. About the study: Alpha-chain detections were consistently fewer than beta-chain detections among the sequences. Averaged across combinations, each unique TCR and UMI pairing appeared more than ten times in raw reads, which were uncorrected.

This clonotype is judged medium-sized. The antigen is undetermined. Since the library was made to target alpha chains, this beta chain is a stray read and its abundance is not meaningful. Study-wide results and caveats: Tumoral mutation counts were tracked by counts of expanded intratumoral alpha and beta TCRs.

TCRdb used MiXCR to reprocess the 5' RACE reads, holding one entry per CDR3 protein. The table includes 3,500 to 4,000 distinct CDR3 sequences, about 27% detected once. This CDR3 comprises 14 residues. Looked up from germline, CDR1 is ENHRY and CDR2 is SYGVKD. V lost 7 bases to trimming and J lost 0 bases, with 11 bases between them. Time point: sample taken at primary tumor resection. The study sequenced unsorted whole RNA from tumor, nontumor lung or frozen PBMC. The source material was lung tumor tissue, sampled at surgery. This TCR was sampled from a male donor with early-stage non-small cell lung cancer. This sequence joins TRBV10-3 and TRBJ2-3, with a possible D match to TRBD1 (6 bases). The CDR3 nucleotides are TGTGCCATCAAGTCAGGGGTTAGCACAGATACGCAGTATTTT. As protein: CAIKSGVSTDTQYF.